This T cell receptor beta chain was sequenced during a study of blood T cell repertoires in COVID-19. This clone was observed a few times. The protocol was immunoSEQ multiplex PCR, while the TCRdb copy is restricted to in-frame clones and leaves out a portion. Seen here are approximately 110,000 clones, 80% observed once, and the top ten hold 4% to 5.5%. The receptor comes from a human donor in a cohort sampled during active or convalescent COVID-19. The material sequenced was peripheral blood.

The CDR3 nucleotides are TGTGCCAGCAGCTTGGAACATTTGGAGACCCAGTACTTC. Amino acids: CASSLEHLETQYF. This chain uses TRBV5-8 with TRBJ2-5; D call uncertain. Germline V lookup: CDR1 SGHTS, CDR2 YDEGEE. This CDR3 has 13 residues. Trimming stripped 0 bases from V and 5 bases from J, with 8 bases between.